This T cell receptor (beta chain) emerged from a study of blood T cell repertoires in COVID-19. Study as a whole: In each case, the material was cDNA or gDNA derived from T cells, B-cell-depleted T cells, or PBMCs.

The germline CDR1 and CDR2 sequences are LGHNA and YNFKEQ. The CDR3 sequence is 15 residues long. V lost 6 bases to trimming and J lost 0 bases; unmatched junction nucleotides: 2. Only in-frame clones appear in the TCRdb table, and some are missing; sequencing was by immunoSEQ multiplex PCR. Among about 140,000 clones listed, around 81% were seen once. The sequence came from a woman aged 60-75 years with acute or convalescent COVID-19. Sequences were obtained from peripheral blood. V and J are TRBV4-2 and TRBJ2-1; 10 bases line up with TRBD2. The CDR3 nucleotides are TGTGCCAGCAGTCCTAGCGGGAGCTCCTACAATGAGCAGTTCTTC. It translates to CASSPSGSSYNEQFF.